This T cell receptor (beta chain) was captured by sequencing in a study of T cells in women clearing cervical HPV infection. Deletions cut 3 bases from V and 0 bases from J, with 20 bases between. This CDR3 is built from 18 residues. From germline, CDR1 is SGHRS and CDR2 YFSETQ. As regards this clone: The DNA ends 3 residues before the CDR3 does, and the rest of the CDR3 is filled in from the germline J gene.

TCRdb's copy holds only in-frame clones and misses some; the assay was immunoSEQ multiplex PCR. This sample carries fewer than 35,000 clones, with 18% going to the ten biggest clones. Specimen: blood buffy coat. The rearrangement links TRBV5-1 to TRBJ2-3; D gene ambiguous. The TCR comes from a woman aged 18 to 75 with a cervical HPV16 infection that either progressed to CIN3+ or cleared (not recorded which). CDR3 bases read: TGCGCCAGCAGCTGGTCCTCTAGAGCCCGCTTTAGCACAGATACG. It encodes CASSWSSRARFSTDT. The CDR3 reads in full as CASSWSSRARFSTDTQYF.